The TCR beta chain under discussion was sequenced for a study of blood T cells in healthy people across ages. Ranging in age from roughly 6 to 90, the donors were healthy Caucasian individuals from Russia. Sample-barcoded 5' priming and a J-beta primer mix drove a second PCR of roughly 7 to 11 cycles. Template switching added a 12-random-nucleotide identifier to every cDNA molecule. One entry per CDR3 protein, called by TCRdb with MiXCR from the 5' RACE reads. The repertoire holds about 670,000 distinct CDR3 sequences, with 40% to 45% as singletons. CDR3 length: 15 residues. The germline V gene encodes CDR1 LNHNV and CDR2 YYDKDF (reference sequence). V lost 3 bases to trimming and J lost 7 bases; unmatched junction nucleotides: 9. Whole-study findings and limits: Strong correlation existed between TCR beta diversity and naive T cell percentage. When set beside aged donors, long-lived donors presented more naive CD4+ cells and higher diversity.

In this sample, this clonotype turned up a few times. The antigen is unknown. This rearrangement joins TRBV15 to TRBJ2-1; 7 bases are shared with TRBD1. The sequence was obtained from an elderly man in good health. The sequenced material came from blood. The chain's CDR3 is CATSREDRPLNEQFF. The CDR3 nucleotides are TGTGCCACCAGCAGGGAGGACAGGCCCCTTAATGAGCAGTTCTTC.